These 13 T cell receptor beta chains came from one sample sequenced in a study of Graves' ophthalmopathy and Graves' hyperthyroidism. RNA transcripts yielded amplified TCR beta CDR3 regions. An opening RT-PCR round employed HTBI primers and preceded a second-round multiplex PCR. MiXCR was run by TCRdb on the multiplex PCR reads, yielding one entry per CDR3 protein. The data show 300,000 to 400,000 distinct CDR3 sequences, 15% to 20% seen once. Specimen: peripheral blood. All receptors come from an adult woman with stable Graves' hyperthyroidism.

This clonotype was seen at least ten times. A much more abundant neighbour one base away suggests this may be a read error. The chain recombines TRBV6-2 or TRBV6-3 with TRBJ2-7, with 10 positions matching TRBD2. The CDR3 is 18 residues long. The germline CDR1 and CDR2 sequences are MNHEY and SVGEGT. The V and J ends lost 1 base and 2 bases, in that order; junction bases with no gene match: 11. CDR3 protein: CASSYFPVVAGGPYEQYF. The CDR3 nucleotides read TGTGCCAGCAGTTACTTCCCTGTCGTAGCGGGAGGACCCTACGAGCAGTACTTC.

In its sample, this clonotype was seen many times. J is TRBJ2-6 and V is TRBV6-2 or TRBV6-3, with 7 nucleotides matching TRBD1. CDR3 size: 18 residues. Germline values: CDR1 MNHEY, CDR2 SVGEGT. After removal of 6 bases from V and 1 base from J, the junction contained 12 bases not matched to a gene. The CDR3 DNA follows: TGTGCCAGCAGGGTGAGACAGGGTCCCTCTTCTGGGGCCAACGTCCTGACTTTC. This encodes CASRVRQGPSSGANVLTF.

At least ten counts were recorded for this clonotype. CDR3 coding DNA: TGTGCCAGCAGTTCGACCTTTGGACAGTTAAGCAATCAGCCCCAGCATTTT. Its translation: CASSSTFGQLSNQPQHF. This chain uses TRBV27 with TRBJ1-5, with a weak D call TRBD1 (6 bases). The CDR3 covers 17 residues. Germline lookup yields CDR1 MNHEY and CDR2 SMNVEV (reference sequence). Trimming stripped 4 bases from V and 1 base from J, with 17 bases between.

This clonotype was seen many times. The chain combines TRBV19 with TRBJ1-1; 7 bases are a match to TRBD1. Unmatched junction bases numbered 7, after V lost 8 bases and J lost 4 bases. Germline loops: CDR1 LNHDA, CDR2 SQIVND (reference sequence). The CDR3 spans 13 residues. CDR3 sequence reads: CASGRTGVTEAFF. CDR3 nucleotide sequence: TGTGCCAGTGGACGTACAGGGGTCACTGAAGCTTTCTTT.

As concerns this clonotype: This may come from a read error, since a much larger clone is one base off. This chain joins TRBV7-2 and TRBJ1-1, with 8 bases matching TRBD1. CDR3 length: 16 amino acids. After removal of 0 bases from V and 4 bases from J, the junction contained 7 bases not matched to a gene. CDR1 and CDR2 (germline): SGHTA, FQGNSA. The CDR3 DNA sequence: TGTGCCAGCAGCTTAGCCTGGACAGGGTGCCTCACTGAAGCTTTCTTT. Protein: CASSLAWTGCLTEAFF.

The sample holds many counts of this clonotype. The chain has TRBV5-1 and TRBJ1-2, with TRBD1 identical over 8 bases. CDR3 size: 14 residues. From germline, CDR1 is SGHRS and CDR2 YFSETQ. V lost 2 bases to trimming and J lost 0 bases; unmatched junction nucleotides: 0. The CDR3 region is CASSFRGPNYGYTF. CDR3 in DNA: TGCGCCAGCAGCTTCAGGGGGCCTAACTATGGCTACACCTTC.

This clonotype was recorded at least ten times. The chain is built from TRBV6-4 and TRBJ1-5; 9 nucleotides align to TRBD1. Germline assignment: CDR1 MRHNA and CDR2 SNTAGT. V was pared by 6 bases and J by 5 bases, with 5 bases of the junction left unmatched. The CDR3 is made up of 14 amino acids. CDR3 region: CASSNGQGYQPQHF. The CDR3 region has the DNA TGTGCCAGCAGCAACGGACAGGGGTATCAGCCCCAGCATTTT.

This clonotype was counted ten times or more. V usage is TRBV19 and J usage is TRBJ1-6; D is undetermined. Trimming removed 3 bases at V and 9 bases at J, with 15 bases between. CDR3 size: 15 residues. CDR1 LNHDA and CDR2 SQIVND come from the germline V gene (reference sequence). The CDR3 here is CASSIEHGLSSPLHF. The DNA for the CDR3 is TGTGCCAGTAGTATCGAACACGGCCTTTCTTCACCCCTCCACTTT.

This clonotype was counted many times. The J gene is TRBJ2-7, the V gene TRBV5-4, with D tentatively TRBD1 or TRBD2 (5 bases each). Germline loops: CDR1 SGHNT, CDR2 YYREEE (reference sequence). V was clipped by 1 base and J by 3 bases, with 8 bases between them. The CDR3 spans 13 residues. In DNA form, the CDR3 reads TGTGCCAGCAGCTTGAGGGACGGCTACGAGCAGTACTTC. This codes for CASSLRDGYEQYF. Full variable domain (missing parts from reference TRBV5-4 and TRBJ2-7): ETGVTQSPTHLIKTRGQQVTLRCSSQSGHNTVSWYQQALGQGPQFIFQYYREEENGRGNFPPRFSGLQFPNYSSELNVNALELDDSALYLCASSLRDGYEQYFGPGTRLTVT.

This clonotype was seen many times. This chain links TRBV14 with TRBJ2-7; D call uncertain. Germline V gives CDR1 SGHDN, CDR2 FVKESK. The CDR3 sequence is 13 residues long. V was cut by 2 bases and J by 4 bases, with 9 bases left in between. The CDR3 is CASSQNILYEQYF. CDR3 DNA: TGTGCCAGCAGCCAAAACATATTGTACGAGCAGTACTTC.

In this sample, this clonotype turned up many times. CDR3 in amino acids: CASSPGQVRAYEQYF. The CDR3 DNA reads as TGTGCCAGCAGTCCAGGCCAGGTTAGAGCTTACGAGCAGTACTTC. V gene TRBV12-3 or TRBV12-4 combines with J gene TRBJ2-7; no clear D gene. Between the trimmed V and J ends, which lost 5 bases and 4 bases, there was a span of 18 bases. The CDR3 runs 15 residues.

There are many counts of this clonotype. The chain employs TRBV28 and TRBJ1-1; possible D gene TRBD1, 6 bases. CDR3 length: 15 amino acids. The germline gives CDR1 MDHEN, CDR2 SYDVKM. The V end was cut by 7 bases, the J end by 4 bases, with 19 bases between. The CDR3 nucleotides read TGTGCCAGCACCCGAGGGGGGGTGTTGAGCACTGAAGCTTTCTTT. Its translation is CASTRGGVLSTEAFF.

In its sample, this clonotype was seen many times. Here the CDR3 reads CANPSGGGQETQYF. The CDR3 DNA is TGTGCCAACCCCTCGGGCGGGGGTCAAGAGACCCAGTACTTC. This chain links TRBV11-3 with TRBJ2-5; TRBD2 aligns across 7 bases. The CDR3 is 14 residues long. V gave up 10 bases and J gave up 2 bases; unmatched junction bases: 10. Per germline, CDR1 SGHNT and CDR2 YENEEA.